This is a list of T cell receptor beta chains from one sample in a study of blood T cell repertoires in COVID-19. Assay: immunoSEQ multiplex PCR; the TCRdb copy retains only in-frame clones and omits some. The sample has under 300,000 clones, 70% to 85% seen once. The sequencing sample was made of peripheral blood. The receptor set was obtained from a woman older than 75 with acute or convalescent COVID-19. CDR3s include the opening cysteine and the closing phenylalanine or tryptophan. A D gene is named only where the DNA matches it firmly. For some rows the clone size is stated as once, few or many, or as a class when expanded; others skip it.

>.|TRBD2|TRBV7-6|TRBJ2-5
TGTGCCAGCAGCTTAGTCGGGGGTAGCGGGAGAGGGAGAGAGACCCAGTACTTC
CASSLVGGSGRGRETQYF
>many|TRBD1|TRBV2|TRBJ1-1
TGTGCCAGCGGGACAGGCTTTGAAGCTTTCTTT
CASGTGFEAFF
>.|TRBD2|TRBV3-1/TRBV3-2|TRBJ2-5
TGTGCCAGCAGCCCGGGAGGGGTGGGGGTTTGGGAGACCCAGTACTTC
CASSPGGVGVWETQYF
>few|.|TRBV11-2|TRBJ2-7
TGTGCCAGCAGCTTGCCCAGATCCTCCGAGCAGTACTTC
CASSLPRSSEQYF
>once|.|TRBV19|TRBJ2-2
TGTGCCAGTGTCGACAGGAACACCGGGGAGCTGTTTTTT
CASVDRNTGELFF
>.|.|TRBV21-1|TRBJ2-3
TGTGCCAGCAGCAGGACTAGCGGGGGGCCTTGCACAGATACGCAGTATTTT
CASSRTSGGPCTDTQYF
>.|TRBD1|TRBV6-2/TRBV6-3|TRBJ2-3
TGTGCCAGCAGTTACTCGCCAGGACAGGGTAGCACAGATACGCAGTATTTT
CASSYSPGQGSTDTQYF
>.|.|TRBV12-5|TRBJ2-7
TGTGCTAGTCGGGGGGCTGGTTACGAGCAGTACTTC
CASRGAGYEQYF
>once|.|TRBV11-2|TRBJ2-5
TGTGCCAGCAGCTTAGCTATCGGGGTCGGGAAGACCCAGTACTTC
CASSLAIGVGKTQYF
>.|TRBD2|TRBV28|TRBJ2-3
TGTGCCAGCAGCGCCGGGACTAGCGCACTAGGTACGCAGTATTTT
CASSAGTSALGTQYF
>few|.|TRBV19|TRBJ1-1
TGTGCCAGTAGTATCATGGAGGACACTGAAGCTTTCTTT
CASSIMEDTEAFF
>.|TRBD2|TRBV25-1|TRBJ2-5
TGTGCCAGCAGTGAACGACTAGCGAGCCAGACCCAGTACTTC
CASSERLASQTQYF
>few|TRBD1|TRBV5-1|TRBJ2-1
TGCGCCAGCAGGACAGGGGAACAGTCCTACAATGAGCAGTTCTTC
CASRTGEQSYNEQFF
>.|.|TRBV6-1|TRBJ1-4
TGTGCCAGCAGTGAAGTTCGAGCTAATGAAAAACTGTTTTTT
CASSEVRANEKLFF
>.|TRBD1|TRBV9|TRBJ1-1
TGTGCCAGCAGCGTAAAACCGGGACAGCTGAACACTGAAGCTTTCTTT
CASSVKPGQLNTEAFF
>.|.|TRBV5-1|TRBJ2-5
TGCGCCAGCAGCCCCGGGATCGGCCGACAAGAGACCCAGTACTTC
CASSPGIGRQETQYF
>.|.|TRBV30|TRBJ1-2
TGTGCCTGGAGAGGGAGGAACAACTATGGCTACACCTTC
CAWRGRNNYGYTF
>.|.|TRBV25-1|TRBJ2-7
TGTGCCAGCACCACTTCTGGTGGCTACGAGCAGTACTTC
CASTTSGGYEQYF
>few|TRBD1|TRBV5-1|TRBJ1-1
TGCGCCAGCAGCGCGAGTCAGGGGGAAACTGAAGCTTTCTTT
CASSASQGETEAFF
>many|.|TRBV2|TRBJ1-6
TGTGCCAGCAGTGAAAGGGGGGGTCAGACCCGGGATTCACCCCTCCACTTT
CASSERGGQTRDSPLHF
>once|.|TRBV15|TRBJ1-4
TGTGCCACCAGCAGAGGTGCCTCAGCAACTAATGAAAAACTGTTTTTT
CATSRGASATNEKLFF
>.|TRBD1|TRBV14|TRBJ1-5
TGTGCCAGCAGCCAAAAGATTCCGGGACAGGTCGGCCAGCCCCAGCATTTT
CASSQKIPGQVGQPQHF
>.|.|TRBV5-4|TRBJ2-5
TGTGCCAGCAGCGAGGGGTTAGCGGAAGAGACCCAGTACTTC
CASSEGLAEETQYF
>.|.|TRBV5-4|TRBJ2-1
TGTGCCAGCAGCTTGGGACGCGGGATAGGCAATGAGCAGTTCTTC
CASSLGRGIGNEQFF
>.|.|TRBV6-2/TRBV6-3|TRBJ2-2
TGTGCCAGCAGTTACCCCCCGAGCAGGGGCGGGGAGCTGTTTTTT
CASSYPPSRGGELFF
>once|.|TRBV4-3|TRBJ1-2
TGCGCCAGCAGCCAAGAGATCAGGGTCAACTATGGCTACACCTTC
CASSQEIRVNYGYTF
>.|.|TRBV6-1|TRBJ1-2
TGTGCCAGCAGTGAAAAAGGACAGACAAGGGGATATCGTGGCTACACCTTC
CASSEKGQTRGYRGYTF
>.|TRBD1|TRBV30|TRBJ2-3
TGTGCCTGGAGTATCGGACAGGCCGCAGATACGCAGTATTTT
CAWSIGQAADTQYF
>.|TRBD1|TRBV6-5|TRBJ1-6
TGTGCCAGCACGCCTGGACAGGGAGGTTCACCCCTCCACTTT
CASTPGQGGSPLHF
>.|TRBD2|TRBV11-2|TRBJ2-7
TGTGCCAGCAGAGTAGCGGGAGGATACGAGCAGTACTTC
CASRVAGGYEQYF
>.|.|TRBV5-1|TRBJ2-1
TGCGCCAGCAGCTTGGACCCACCTAGTCTCTCCTACAATGAGCAGTTCTTC
CASSLDPPSLSYNEQFF
>.|.|TRBV5-6|TRBJ1-2
TGTGCCAGCAGCCTCTACAGGGCTCAGGGCTACACCTTC
CASSLYRAQGYTF
>.|.|TRBV9|TRBJ2-3
TGTGCCAGCAGCCCCCGTAGGACAGTAATTACAGATACGCAGTATTTT
CASSPRRTVITDTQYF
>.|TRBD1|TRBV7-2|TRBJ1-3
TGTGCCAGCAGCTTAGGAGGGACAGTCTCTGGAAACACCATATATTTT
CASSLGGTVSGNTIYF
>.|TRBD1|TRBV10-3|TRBJ1-1
TGTGCCATCAGTGAGTCGAAACAGGGGGGCACTGAAGCTTTCTTT
CAISESKQGGTEAFF
>once|.|TRBV19|TRBJ2-3
TGTGCCAGTAGTATAGGCGGGGGCACAGATACGCAGTATTTT
CASSIGGGTDTQYF
>many|TRBD1|TRBV19|TRBJ1-2
TGTGCCAGTAGTACCCGGGACAGGGAGATGAGGAGCTATGGCTACACCTTC
CASSTRDREMRSYGYTF
>.|.|TRBV6-5|TRBJ2-5
TGTGCCAGCAGTTACTTGCGGGAGACCCAGTACTTC
CASSYLRETQYF
>.|.|TRBV5-1|TRBJ2-5
TGCGCCAGCAGCTGGGCAGGGGTTAGGGAGACCCAGTACTTC
CASSWAGVRETQYF
>.|TRBD1|TRBV13|TRBJ2-7
TGTGCCAGCAGGAGGGGACAGGAAAACTACGAGCAGTACTTC
CASRRGQENYEQYF
>.|.|TRBV2|TRBJ1-3
TGTGCCAGCAGTGCCAGGGGTGGAAACACCATATATTTT
CASSARGGNTIYF
>once|.|TRBV6-5|TRBJ1-1
TGTGCCAGCAGTTACTCCGCGGCCCTCGGGACTGAAGCTTTCTTT
CASSYSAALGTEAFF
>.|.|TRBV2|TRBJ1-2
TGTGCCAGCAGTGGTGAGACAGTCTATGGCTACACCTTC
CASSGETVYGYTF
>few|TRBD1|TRBV2|TRBJ1-1
TGTGCCAGCACTCCGACAGGGAACGGGAACACTGAAGCTTTCTTT
CASTPTGNGNTEAFF
>.|TRBD1|TRBV7-2|TRBJ1-2
TGTGCCAGCAGCTTAGCCCCGACAGGGGGATATGGCTACACCTTC
CASSLAPTGGYGYTF
>once|.|TRBV6-5|TRBJ1-1
TGTGCCAGCAGTTACTCAGAGGTCTTCGGCACTGAAGCTTTCTTT
CASSYSEVFGTEAFF
>.|TRBD1|TRBV10-1|TRBJ2-7
TGCGCCAGCCGACCCGGGACAGGGGCATACGAGCAGTACTTC
CASRPGTGAYEQYF
>.|TRBD1|TRBV20-1|TRBJ2-7
TGCAGTGCTAGTCCCGTACCGGGACAGGGGGCTTTTAACGAGCAGTACTTC
CSASPVPGQGAFNEQYF
>.|.|TRBV3-1/TRBV3-2|TRBJ2-3
TGTGCCAGCAGCCAAACAGGAGGCACAGATACGCAGTATTTT
CASSQTGGTDTQYF
>.|.|TRBV2|TRBJ1-1
TGTGCCAGCAGTGCATCCGGGAAGGGCACTGAAGCTTTCTTT
CASSASGKGTEAFF
>.|.|TRBV27|TRBJ1-6
TGTGCCAGCAGTTTCCACAGGGTCGGTTCACCCCTCCACTTT
CASSFHRVGSPLHF
>.|TRBD1|TRBV7-6|TRBJ1-6
TGTGCCAGCAGATATGATGACAGGGAAAATTCACCCCTCCACTTT
CASRYDDRENSPLHF